Listed here are 3 T cell receptor beta chains from one sample, sequenced in a study of T cell responses to AZD1222 COVID-19 vaccine. Profiled with immunoSEQ multiplex PCR; TCRdb holds only in-frame clones, not every one. The data contain about 120,000 clones, 90% of them singletons. The starting material was peripheral blood, obtained 28 days after the second dose of the MenACWY control vaccine. Source of these receptors: an adult who received the MenACWY meningococcal vaccine as a control.

The rearrangement joins TRBV29-1 to TRBJ2-1, with TRBD1 matching 7 bases. Germline CDR1 is SQVTM and CDR2 is ANQGSEA. The CDR3 is 15 residues long. J lost 7 bases, V lost 4 bases, and 13 bases had no gene match. Here the CDR3 reads CSVAYQGTAKNEQFF. DNA of the CDR3: TGCAGCGTTGCCTACCAGGGGACAGCCAAAAATGAGCAGTTCTTC.

The V and J genes are TRBV10-2 and TRBJ2-1, with 10 bases aligning to TRBD2. The CDR3 runs 14 residues. The germline V gene encodes CDR1 WSHSY and CDR2 SAAADI. V dropped 6 bases and J dropped 4; count of bases not matched to a gene: 3. In DNA, the CDR3 is TGCGCCAGCAGACTAGCGGGGCGGTACAATGAGCAGTTCTTC. Residues: CASRLAGRYNEQFF.

The chain joins TRBV6-5 to TRBJ2-5, with TRBD2 identical over 10 bases. The germline gives CDR1 MNHEY, CDR2 SVGAGI. CDR3 length equals 14 residues. Trimming cost V 8 bases and J 4 bases; bases outside gene matches: 7. CDR3 nucleotide sequence: TGTGCCAGCGGGCTAGCGGGAGATGGAGAGACCCAGTACTTC. Amino acid sequence: CASGLAGDGETQYF.